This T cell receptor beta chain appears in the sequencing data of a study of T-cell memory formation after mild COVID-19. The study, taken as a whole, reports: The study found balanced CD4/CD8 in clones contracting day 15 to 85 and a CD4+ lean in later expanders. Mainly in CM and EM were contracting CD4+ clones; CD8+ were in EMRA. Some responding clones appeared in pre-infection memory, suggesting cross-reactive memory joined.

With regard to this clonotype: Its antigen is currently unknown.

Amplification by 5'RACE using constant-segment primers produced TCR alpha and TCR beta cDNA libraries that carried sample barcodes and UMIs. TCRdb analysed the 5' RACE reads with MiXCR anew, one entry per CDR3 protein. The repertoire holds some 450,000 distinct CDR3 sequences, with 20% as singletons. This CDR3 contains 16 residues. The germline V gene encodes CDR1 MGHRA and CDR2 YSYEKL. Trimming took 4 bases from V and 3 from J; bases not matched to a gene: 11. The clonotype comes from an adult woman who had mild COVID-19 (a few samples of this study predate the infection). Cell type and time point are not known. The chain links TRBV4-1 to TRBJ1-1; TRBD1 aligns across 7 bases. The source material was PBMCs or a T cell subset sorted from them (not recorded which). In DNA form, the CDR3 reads TGCGCCAGCAGCCGGTCCACGACAGGGACATACACTGAAGCTTTCTTT. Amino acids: CASSRSTTGTYTEAFF.